Listed below are T cell receptor beta chains from one sample, sequenced in a study of T cell responses to AZD1222 COVID-19 vaccine. TCRdb's copy holds only in-frame clones and misses some; the assay was immunoSEQ multiplex PCR. The repertoire has some 120,000 clones, about 90% of them found once; the top ten carry 7.5%. Sequencing used peripheral blood, obtained on day 0 of AZD1222 vaccination. These receptors were obtained from an adult in good health. CDR3s include the opening cysteine and the closing phenylalanine or tryptophan.

j_call	v_call	cdr3_aa
TRBJ1-2	TRBV19	CASSTGTHGYTF
TRBJ2-2	TRBV7-3	CASSQAPARRGEPELFF
TRBJ1-5	TRBV28	CASTVGGTGNQPQHF
TRBJ1-5	TRBV28	CASSFDRVKQPQHF
TRBJ1-1	TRBV3-1/TRBV3-2	CASSQQGGNTEAFF
TRBJ2-7	TRBV27	CASSLIAGGYEQYF
TRBJ1-4	TRBV6-5	CATSGGHEKLFF
TRBJ1-1	TRBV28	CASSPGRRNTEAFF
TRBJ2-1	TRBV3-1/TRBV3-2	CASSPLAGVEQFF
TRBJ2-1	TRBV7-6	CASSLARQTGLYNEQFF
TRBJ2-7	TRBV5-4	CASSPGAGGHPSYEQYF
TRBJ1-4	TRBV4-1	CASSRVSGGAGEKLFF
TRBJ1-2	TRBV28	CASSLTGGAGGYTF
TRBJ2-7	TRBV5-4	CASVGGILGEQYF
TRBJ2-2	TRBV5-8	CAPGDGTGELFF
TRBJ1-1	TRBV12-3/TRBV12-4	CASTRPILGAFF
TRBJ2-3	TRBV29-1	CSAWTGPSTDTQYF
TRBJ1-4	TRBV27	CASSPGTTTEKLFF
TRBJ1-3	TRBV7-2	CASSLGDRAGNTIYF
TRBJ1-2	TRBV5-1	CASSLGELYGYTF
TRBJ2-2	TRBV9	CASSRPLRGTGELFF
TRBJ2-7	TRBV6-5	CASSPGISYEQYF
TRBJ2-7	TRBV4-1	CASSQEVGYEQYF
TRBJ1-3	TRBV5-4	CASISGNTIYF
TRBJ2-3	TRBV7-3	CASSLGRTTDTQYF
TRBJ1-5	TRBV7-2	CASSPGRYQPQHF
TRBJ1-1	TRBV19	CAIPHATEAFF
TRBJ2-5	TRBV15	CATSRRGNKETQYF
TRBJ1-1	TRBV6-2/TRBV6-3	CASSLSGQGETEAFF
TRBJ1-1	TRBV28	CASSLSPYTEAFF
TRBJ1-6	TRBV9	CASSPDEGDIYNSPLHF
TRBJ1-4	TRBV7-9	CASSPSSQPNEKLFF
TRBJ2-3	TRBV7-9	CASSPYGGRTDTQYF
TRBJ1-6	TRBV2	CASSEGTSSPLHF
TRBJ1-1	TRBV10-3	CAISESEAGMNTEAFF
TRBJ2-2	TRBV5-6	CASSLGPGLVTGELFF
TRBJ1-2	TRBV27	CASSLSIQTNYGYTF